Described below is a single T cell receptor (beta chain) sequence and its context. Other DNA sequences of this sample code for an identical CDR3. The record originates from a study of cytotoxic CD8 clonotypes in ibrutinib-treated CLL. CDR3 length: 16 residues. Germline values: CDR1 LGHNA, CDR2 YNFKEQ. V shed 1 base, J shed 5 bases, and the junction held 6 bases outside the gene matches. Sequencing was performed with immunoSEQ multiplex PCR; in TCRdb, only in-frame clones are kept and a portion is missing. The sample gives about 150,000 clones, around three quarters of which show up once; around 13% is in the top ten.

Specimen: PBMCs, collected after 12 months of ibrutinib treatment. This clonotype was sampled from a human donor with chronic lymphocytic leukemia. The chain has TRBV4-2 and TRBJ2-5, with 11 bases identical to TRBD2. CDR3 nucleotide sequence: TGTGCCAGCAGCCAAGGAACTAGCGGGAGAGAGGAGACCCAGTACTTC. As protein: CASSQGTSGREETQYF.